Following are 16 T cell receptor beta chains from one sample sequenced in a study of T cell responses to AZD1222 COVID-19 vaccine. Sequencing was performed with immunoSEQ multiplex PCR; in TCRdb, only in-frame clones are kept and a portion is missing. This table holds over 110,000 clones, 85% to 95% found once. This specimen was peripheral blood, taken on day 0 of AZD1222 vaccination. These receptor sequences come from an adult in good health.

V gene TRBV6-2 or TRBV6-3 combines with J gene TRBJ2-3, with D unresolved. The CDR3 loop spans 15 amino acids. Germline values: CDR1 MNHEY, CDR2 SVGEGT. V was trimmed by 4 bases and J by 5 bases, leaving 16 bases between them. The CDR3 DNA is TGTGCCAGCAGTTTAGTTACCCTAACAAGAGATACGCAGTATTTT. Its protein is CASSLVTLTRDTQYF.

This clone is a singleton in its sample. The rearrangement joins TRBV18 to TRBJ1-1; D might be TRBD1 (6 bases). The germline gives CDR1 KGHSH, CDR2 LQKENI. This CDR3 has 14 residues. Trimming removed 6 bases from V and 1 base from J, with 12 bases in between. For the CDR3, the DNA is TGTGCCAGCTCCCTTGACAGGACGAACACTGAAGCTTTCTTT. Translation: CASSLDRTNTEAFF.

V usage is TRBV7-2 and J usage is TRBJ1-4, with 8 bases fitting TRBD1. Germline V CDR1 and CDR2: SGHTA, FQGNSA. After removal of 5 bases from V and 8 bases from J, the junction contained 10 bases not matched to a gene. There are 15 residues in the CDR3. The CDR3, as DNA: TGTGCCAGCAGCCATTCCAGGGGGCTAGGAGAAAAACTGTTTTTT. Translation: CASSHSRGLGEKLFF.

J is TRBJ1-3 and V is TRBV7-9; the D gene is possibly TRBD1 (6 bases). Trimming took 4 bases from V and 2 from J, leaving 9 bases between them. CDR1 is SEHNR, CDR2 FQNEAQ, per germline (reference sequence). The CDR3 loop spans 14 amino acids. The chain's CDR3 is CASSYTGTGNTIYF. In nucleotides, the CDR3 is TGTGCCAGCAGCTATACAGGGACTGGAAACACCATATATTTT.

The chain couples TRBV7-9 to TRBJ2-3; the D gene is possibly TRBD1 (5 bases). The V end was cut by 3 bases, the J end by 6 bases, with 22 bases between. The germline V gene encodes CDR1 SEHNR and CDR2 FQNEAQ (reference sequence). The CDR3 is made up of 17 amino acids. CDR3 residues: CASSFPKTRDNRDTQYF. For the CDR3, the DNA is TGTGCCAGCAGCTTTCCAAAAACCAGGGATAATAGGGATACGCAGTATTTT.

CDR3 DNA: TGTGCCAGCAGCCAAGTAACGGGACATGGGGAGCAGTACTTC. Protein sequence: CASSQVTGHGEQYF. The V gene is TRBV3-1 (or the pseudogene TRBV3-2), the J gene TRBJ2-7; possible D gene TRBD1, 6 bases. V lost 1 base and J lost 7, with 14 bases in between. Germline-derived CDR1 and CDR2 are LGHDT and YNNKEL (reference sequence). CDR3 length equals 14 residues.

The rearrangement links TRBV12-3 or TRBV12-4 to TRBJ1-1, with D perhaps TRBD1 (5 bases). V lost 9 bases to trimming and J lost 5 bases, with 16 bases between them. This CDR3 region has 13 residues. The CDR3 nucleotides read TGTGCCAGTGCATCAGGGATAATGACTGAAGCTTTCTTT. It codes for CASASGIMTEAFF.

The sample holds a few counts of this clone. V and J are TRBV6-5 and TRBJ1-6; D is undetermined. Looked up from germline, CDR1 is MNHEY and CDR2 is SVGAGI. This CDR3 spans 14 amino acids. Trimming removed 6 bases from V and 7 bases from J, with 13 bases in between. The CDR3 is CASRALGQNSPLHF. The DNA for the CDR3 is TGTGCCAGCAGGGCGTTAGGGCAAAATTCACCCCTCCACTTT.

V is TRBV6-5 and J is TRBJ1-3; TRBD1 is a possible D gene (5 bases). The CDR3 is made up of 15 amino acids. In germline, CDR1 is MNHEY, CDR2 SVGAGI. The V end lost 6 bases, the J end lost 1 base, and 13 bases lay between the germline ends. The CDR3 protein is CASSLGVSSGNTIYF. CDR3 bases: TGTGCCAGCAGCTTGGGGGTCTCATCTGGAAACACCATATATTTT.

The rearrangement uses TRBV10-3 and TRBJ2-7; D may be TRBD1 (6 bases). Germline values: CDR1 ENHRY, CDR2 SYGVKD. The CDR3 loop spans 16 amino acids. Trimming stripped 2 bases from V and 5 bases from J, with 19 bases between. This CDR3 reads CAISETTLGANHEQYF. CDR3 nucleotides: TGTGCCATCAGTGAGACGACACTGGGGGCGAACCACGAGCAGTACTTC.

The rearrangement uses TRBV28 and TRBJ1-4, with TRBD1 identical over 7 bases. CDR1 and CDR2 from the germline V gene are MDHEN and SYDVKM. The CDR3 runs to 14 residues. V lost 6 bases, J lost 4 bases, and 5 bases stayed unmatched. CDR3 residues: CASSPGQDNEKLFF. CDR3 nucleotides: TGTGCCAGCAGCCCCGGACAGGATAATGAAAAACTGTTTTTT.

Here the CDR3 reads CAWRWGTGELFF. The CDR3 nucleotides are TGTGCCTGGAGGTGGGGCACCGGGGAGCTGTTTTTT. The chain has TRBV30 and TRBJ2-2, with D unclear. The germline V gene has CDR1 GTSNPN and CDR2 SVGIG (reference sequence). V was cut by 3 bases and J by 4 bases, with 6 bases left in between. The length of the CDR3 is 12 residues.

The chain is built from TRBV18 and TRBJ2-2; 8 nucleotides match TRBD1. The V segment lost 4 bases and the J segment 3 bases; nucleotides outside the gene matches: 7. There are 16 residues in the CDR3. Germline lookup yields CDR1 KGHSH and CDR2 LQKENI. The CDR3, as DNA: TGTGCCAGCTCACTTCAGGGGGCGGACGACACCGGGGAGCTGTTTTTT. As protein: CASSLQGADDTGELFF.

The chain uses TRBV5-1 and TRBJ2-1; D is ambiguous. The V gene's germline CDR1 is SGHRS and CDR2 YFSETQ. The V gene lost 7 bases and the J gene lost 0 bases, with 5 bases spanning the gap. This CDR3 has 12 residues. The CDR3 protein is CASGVSYNEQFF. CDR3 sequence (DNA): TGCGCCAGCGGGGTCTCCTACAATGAGCAGTTCTTC.

The V gene is TRBV12-3 or TRBV12-4, the J gene TRBJ1-2; tentative D call: TRBD1 (6 bases). Between the trimmed V and J ends, which lost 1 base and 10 bases, there was a span of 13 bases. This CDR3 is built from 13 residues. The CDR3 nucleotides are TGTGCCAGCAGTTTAGGAGACAGGTACCCCTACACCTTC. Translating gives CASSLGDRYPYTF.

The chain employs TRBV6-5 and TRBJ1-1; D ambiguous. This CDR3 is 15 amino acids long. V shed 3 bases and J shed 5 bases, with 16 bases lying between them. Per the germline V gene, CDR1 is MNHEY and CDR2 is SVGAGI. CDR3 amino acids: CASSYTPGGGTEAFF. In DNA form, the CDR3 reads TGTGCCAGCAGTTATACCCCGGGTGGAGGGACTGAAGCTTTCTTT.